The following is a T cell receptor beta chain sequence with its context. These data are taken from a study of T cells in women clearing cervical HPV infection. TCRdb's copy holds only in-frame clones and misses some; the assay was immunoSEQ multiplex PCR. This repertoire includes some 23,000 clones. The TCR comes from a woman aged 18 to 69 with a cervical HPV16 infection that either progressed to CIN3+ or cleared (not recorded which). Sequencing input: blood buffy coat.

CDR3 protein: CASRTSGSPLFF. The sequenced part of the CDR3 DNA is TGTGCCAGCAGGACTTCGGGTTCACCG. The chain is built from TRBV19 and TRBJ2-2, with D tentatively TRBD2 (5 bases). The read finishes 3 residues shy of the CDR3 end, and the germline J gene is used to complete it. This CDR3 comprises 12 residues. Per the germline V gene, CDR1 is LNHDA and CDR2 is SQIVND (reference sequence).